Sequencing of this T cell receptor (beta chain) was carried out in a study of chemoradiotherapy in HPV16-positive cancers. Study findings and constraints: For HPV16-positive patients, expanding HPV-responsive T cells associated with longer recurrence-free survival.

Repertoires were sampled repeatedly during chemoradiotherapy. This clone was counted between two and nine times. Its antigen is unknown. Between the trimmed V and J ends, which lost 2 bases and 5 bases, there was a span of 13 bases. This CDR3 has 15 residues. From germline, CDR1 is LNHNV and CDR2 YYDKDF (reference sequence). Generated by immunoSEQ multiplex PCR, the TCRdb table keeps only in-frame clones and is missing some. The table lists 4,500 to 6,000 clones, 70% to 80% of them singletons. The specimen was collected from a patient who underwent chemoradiotherapy. The receptor comes from a human donor with HPV-associated anogenital cancer. The chain has TRBV15 and TRBJ1-5; TRBD1 might be the D (5 bases). The CDR3 reads CATSRSRRGDQPQHF. The CDR3 DNA reads as TGTGCCACCAGCAGATCTAGACGGGGGGATCAGCCCCAGCATTTT.